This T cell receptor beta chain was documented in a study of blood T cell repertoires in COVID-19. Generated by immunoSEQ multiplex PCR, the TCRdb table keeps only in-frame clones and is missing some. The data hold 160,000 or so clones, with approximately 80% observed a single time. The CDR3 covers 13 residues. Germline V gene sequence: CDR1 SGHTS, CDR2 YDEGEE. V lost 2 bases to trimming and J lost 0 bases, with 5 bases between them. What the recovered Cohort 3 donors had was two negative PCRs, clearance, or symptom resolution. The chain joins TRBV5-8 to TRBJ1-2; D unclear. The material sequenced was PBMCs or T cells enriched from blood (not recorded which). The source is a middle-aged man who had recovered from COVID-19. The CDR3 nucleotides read TGTGCCAGCAGCTTCGGTTCTAACTATGGCTACACCTTC. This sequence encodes CASSFGSNYGYTF.